Here is one TCR beta chain with its context. The V gene lost 3 bases and the J gene lost 0 bases, with 9 bases spanning the gap. From germline, CDR1 is MDHEN and CDR2 SYDVKM. The CDR3 length is 16 residues. The entry originates in a study of shared clonotypes between healthy human individuals. TCRdb's table, derived via immunoSEQ multiplex PCR, lists solely in-frame clones and lacks some. The sample has roughly 1,000,000 clones, about 84% seen once. V gene TRBV28 combines with J gene TRBJ2-6; no firm D call. The sample consisted of memory CD4+ T cells from PBMCs. Stated subset: CD45RA-negative fraction. The source is a man aged 18 to 29 in good health. Some clones in this sample may be carry-over from other donors' samples. For the CDR3, the DNA is TGTGCCAGCAGTTTGACGGCCTACTCTGGGGCCAACGTCCTGACTTTC. Translated: CASSLTAYSGANVLTF.